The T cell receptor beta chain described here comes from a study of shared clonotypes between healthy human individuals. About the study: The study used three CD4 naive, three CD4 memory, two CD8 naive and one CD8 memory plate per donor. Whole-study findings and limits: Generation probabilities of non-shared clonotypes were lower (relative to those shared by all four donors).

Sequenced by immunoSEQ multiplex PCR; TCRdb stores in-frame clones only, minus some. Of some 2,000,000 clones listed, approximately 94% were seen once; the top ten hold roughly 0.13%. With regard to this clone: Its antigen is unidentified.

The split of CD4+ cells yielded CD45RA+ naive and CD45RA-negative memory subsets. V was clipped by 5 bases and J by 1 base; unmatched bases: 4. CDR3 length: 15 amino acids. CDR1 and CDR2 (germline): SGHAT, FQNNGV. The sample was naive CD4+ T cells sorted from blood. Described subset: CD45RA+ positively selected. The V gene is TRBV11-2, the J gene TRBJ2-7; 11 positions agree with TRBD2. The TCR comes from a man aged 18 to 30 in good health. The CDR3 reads CASSILAGGSYEQYF. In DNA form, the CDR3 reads TGTGCCAGCAGCATCCTAGCGGGAGGTTCCTACGAGCAGTACTTC.